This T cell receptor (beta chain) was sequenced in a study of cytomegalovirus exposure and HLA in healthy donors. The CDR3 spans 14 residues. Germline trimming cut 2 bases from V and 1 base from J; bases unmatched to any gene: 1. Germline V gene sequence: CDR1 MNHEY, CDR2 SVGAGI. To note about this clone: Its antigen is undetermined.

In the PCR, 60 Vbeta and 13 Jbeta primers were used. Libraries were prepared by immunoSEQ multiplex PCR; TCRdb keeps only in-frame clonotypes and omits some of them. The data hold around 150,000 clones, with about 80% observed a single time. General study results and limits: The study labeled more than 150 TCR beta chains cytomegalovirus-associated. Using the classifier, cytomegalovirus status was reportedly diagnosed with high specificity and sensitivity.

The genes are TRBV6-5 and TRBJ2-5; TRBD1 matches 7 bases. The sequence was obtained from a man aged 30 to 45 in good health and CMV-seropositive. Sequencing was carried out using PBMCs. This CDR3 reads CASSYGTAQETQYF. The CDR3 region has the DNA TGTGCCAGCAGTTACGGGACAGCCCAAGAGACCCAGTACTTC.